What follows describes a single T cell receptor beta chain. Its antigen is unidentified. An immunoSEQ assay, version v3.0, was performed at survey level. Some clones are missing from TCRdb's copy, which holds only in-frame ones; the method was immunoSEQ multiplex PCR. The profile shows tens of thousands of clones, about 76% of them singletons. The data belong to a study of long-term antiretroviral therapy in people with HIV. Study summary: The 2015 immediate-ART recommendation was preceded by the earliest samples by about a decade. General study points: Regardless of time point, clones expanded before ART dominated the repertoire. Repertoires looked antigen-experienced, with only a slight naive shift after ART.

The material sequenced was unsorted PBMCs, taken 1.9 years after starting antiretroviral therapy. This clonotype was obtained from a young man with HIV.

CDR3 region: CASRTDRYNEQFF. CDR3 coding DNA: TGTGCCAGCAGGACGGACAGATACAATGAGCAGTTCTTC. V usage is TRBV28 and J usage is TRBJ2-1, with a weak D call TRBD1 (6 bases). Germline V gives CDR1 MDHEN, CDR2 SYDVKM. V dropped 6 bases and J dropped 4 bases, with 10 bases sitting between them. This CDR3 contains 13 residues. Complete variable domain (other parts from reference TRBV28 and TRBJ2-1): DVKVTQSSRYLVKRTGEKVFLECVQDMDHENMFWYRQDPGLGLRLIYFSYDVKMKEKGDIPEGYSVSREKKERFSLILESASTNQTSMYLCASRTDRYNEQFFGPGTRLTVL.